One and the same sample provided the 25 T cell receptor beta chains below, sequenced in a study of regulatory and conventional T cells in RAG deficiency. Genomic DNA came from blood regulatory T cells gated CD4+ CD25-high CD127-low. Profiled with immunoSEQ multiplex PCR; TCRdb holds only in-frame clones, not every one. Among 7,500 to 10,000 clones, approximately 94% were seen once, and the ten largest hold over 1.5%. These data are also associated with another study on regulatory T cells. That report adds: Primers: 52 TRBV forward and 13 TRBJ reverse.

Sequencing was carried out using CD127- CD25+ CD4+ Tregs sorted from blood. The receptors shown here come from a human donor in good health.

The chain employs TRBV5-1 and TRBJ2-7; 12 nucleotides line up with TRBD2. This CDR3 spans 18 amino acids. CDR1 and CDR2 (germline): SGHRS, YFSETQ. V trimming: 0 bases; J trimming: 4 bases; junction bases outside the gene matches: 11. The CDR3: CASSLGLAGEVRLYEQYF. CDR3 bases: TGCGCCAGCAGCTTGGGACTAGCGGGAGAGGTACGCCTATACGAGCAGTACTTC.

The chain couples TRBV6-6 to TRBJ2-7; 8 bases map to TRBD1. The CDR3 is 13 amino acids. Germline CDR1 reads MNHNY; CDR2 reads SVGAGI (reference sequence). V lost 10 bases and J lost 3; bases outside the gene matches: 8. CDR3 DNA: TGTGCCACCAGACGACAGGGGTTCTACGAGCAGTACTTC. This codes for CATRRQGFYEQYF.

J is TRBJ2-3 and V is TRBV10-1, with 8 bases aligning to TRBD2. Germline CDR1 and CDR2: WNHNN and SYGVQD (reference sequence). CDR3 length: 16 amino acids. With V trimmed by 3 bases and J by 3 bases, 8 bases remained unmatched. The CDR3 DNA follows: TGCGCCAGCAGTGACCCACTAGCGGCTCTGACAGATACGCAGTATTTT. Encoded protein: CASSDPLAALTDTQYF.

The chain carries TRBV7-8 and TRBJ2-1; TRBD1 aligns across 7 bases. CDR1 SGHVS and CDR2 FQNEAQ come from the germline V gene. V trimming: 1 base; J trimming: 8 bases; junction bases outside the gene matches: 14. The CDR3 contains 17 residues. CDR3 coding DNA: TGTGCCAGCAGCTTAGGGCCTACAGGGGTCCCCGAGTATGAGCAGTTCTTC. It codes for CASSLGPTGVPEYEQFF.

The chain recombines TRBV30 with TRBJ1-1, with D possibly TRBD1 on 5 matching bases. Trimming pared 6 bases from V and 6 bases from J, leaving 8 bases between. The V gene's germline CDR1 is GTSNPN and CDR2 SVGIG (reference sequence). This CDR3 is built from 10 residues. The CDR3 DNA follows: TGTGCCTGCGTCAGGGCTGAAGCTTTCTTT. It is translated as CACVRAEAFF.

The chain is built from TRBV19 and TRBJ2-2; 7 bases map to TRBD1. The germline gives CDR1 LNHDA, CDR2 SQIVND (reference sequence). The length of the CDR3 is 12 residues. V gave up 5 bases and J gave up 14 bases; unmatched junction bases: 8. The chain's CDR3 is CASSGPGQRLFF. The CDR3 bases are TGTGCCAGTAGTGGACCGGGACAGAGACTGTTTTTT.

DNA of the CDR3: TGTGCCAGCAGTTTCGGGGGGTCGGCCTACAATGAGCAGTTCTTC. Translation gives CASSFGGSAYNEQFF. V usage is TRBV27 and J usage is TRBJ2-1, with 7 bases that match TRBD2. Germline-derived CDR1 and CDR2 are MNHEY and SMNVEV (reference sequence). The V segment lost 3 bases and the J segment 2 bases; nucleotides outside the gene matches: 4. This CDR3 has 15 amino acids.

The chain uses TRBV5-6 and TRBJ2-1; 8 positions agree with TRBD1. The germline gives CDR1 SGHDT, CDR2 YYEEEE. The CDR3 runs to 12 residues. The J segment lost 8 bases and the V segment lost 5 bases, leaving 3 bases of the junction unmatched. The CDR3 here is CASRSGGHEQFF. The CDR3 DNA sequence: TGTGCCAGCAGGTCAGGGGGCCATGAGCAGTTCTTC. Full variable domain (rest looked up from reference TRBV5-6 and TRBJ2-1): DAGVTQSPTHLIKTRGQQVTLRCSPKSGHDTVSWYQQALGQGPQFIFQYYEEEERQRGNFPDRFSGHQFPNYSSELNVNALLLGDSALYLCASRSGGHEQFFGPGTRLTVL.

J is TRBJ2-3 and V is TRBV6-5; D may be TRBD2 (6 bases). V lost 4 bases and J lost 1, with 15 bases in between. This CDR3 region has 16 residues. CDR1 and CDR2 (germline): MNHEY, SVGAGI. The CDR3 DNA sequence: TGTGCCAGCAGTTCACTCTGGGGACTCGGCACAGATACGCAGTATTTT. Its protein product is CASSSLWGLGTDTQYF.

The rearrangement links TRBV30 to TRBJ1-1; D not certain. Trimming removed 4 bases at V and 0 bases at J, with 12 bases between. The CDR3 is 14 amino acids. Germline assignment: CDR1 GTSNPN and CDR2 SVGIG (reference sequence). In nucleotides, the CDR3 is TGTGCCTGGAATCGGGTGGCAGTGAACACTGAAGCTTTCTTT. It yields the protein CAWNRVAVNTEAFF.

The chain links TRBV5-3 to TRBJ2-5, with TRBD2 matching over 13 bases. TRBV5-3 is an open reading frame whose function is uncertain. Germline trimming cut 0 bases from V and 5 bases from J; bases unmatched to any gene: 7. The CDR3 runs 17 residues. CDR3 residues: CARSLVGLAGEDETQYF. The CDR3, as DNA: TGTGCCAGAAGCTTGGTAGGACTAGCGGGAGAAGATGAGACCCAGTACTTC.

The table lists this clone with a count of one. Here the CDR3 reads CASSLTGSVNEQFF. CDR3 DNA sequence: TGTGCCAGCAGCTTAACCGGGAGTGTAAATGAGCAGTTCTTC. The rearrangement joins TRBV7-3 to TRBJ2-1, with a weak D call TRBD2 (6 bases). Germline-derived CDR1 and CDR2 are SGHTA and FQGTGA. V lost 0 bases to trimming and J lost 7 bases, with 10 bases between them. This CDR3 has 14 residues.

The chain joins TRBV5-1 to TRBJ2-7; 9 bases align to TRBD1. The CDR3 extends over 15 amino acids. Germline CDR1 reads SGHRS; CDR2 reads YFSETQ. The V and J ends lost 4 bases and 4 bases, in that order; junction bases with no gene match: 9. CDR3 amino acids: CASSRGQGGVYEQYF. Written as DNA, the CDR3 is TGCGCCAGCAGCCGGGGACAGGGTGGAGTATACGAGCAGTACTTC.

The chain carries TRBV7-2 and TRBJ2-7, with 7 nucleotides matching TRBD2. Trimming at V came to 5 bases and at J to 2 bases, leaving 9 bases not matched to a gene. This CDR3 has 15 amino acids. Germline assignment: CDR1 SGHTA and CDR2 FQGNSA. This CDR3 is CASSLWGGTAYEQYF. CDR3 sequence (DNA): TGTGCCAGCAGCCTATGGGGGGGAACCGCCTACGAGCAGTACTTC.

The table lists this clone with a few counts. The chain joins TRBV19 to TRBJ2-5; D perhaps matches TRBD2 (5 bases). The CDR3 covers 14 residues. V lost 1 base and J lost 1, with 7 bases in between. Germline loops: CDR1 LNHDA, CDR2 SQIVND (reference sequence). DNA of the CDR3: TGTGCCAGTAGTATAGGAGGGCTCCAAGAGACCCAGTACTTC. This translates into CASSIGGLQETQYF.

As regards this clone: The junction and the germline gene differ at one end; a read error may be behind it. This sample also contains other DNA sequences that code for the same CDR3. The chain uses TRBV25-1 and TRBJ1-6; possible D gene TRBD1, 5 bases. The CDR3 loop spans 17 amino acids. From germline, CDR1 is MGHDK and CDR2 SYGVNS. CDR3 in amino acids: CASSENRVGVYNSPLHF. For the CDR3, the DNA is TGTGCCAGCAGTGAAAATAGGGTAGGGGTTTATAATTCCCCCCTCCACTTT.

This chain uses TRBV14 with TRBJ1-1; D might be TRBD1 (5 bases). The V end was cut by 1 base, the J end by 1 base, with 10 bases between. CDR1 is SGHDN and CDR2 is FVKESK in the germline V gene. CDR3 length: 15 residues. DNA of the CDR3: TGTGCCAGCAGCCAAGGTGTCAGGGCGAACACTGAAGCTTTCTTT. Translation: CASSQGVRANTEAFF. The variable domain in full, completed from reference TRBV14 and TRBJ1-1, reads EAGVTQFPSHSVIEKGQTVTLRCDPISGHDNLYWYRRVMGKEIKFLLHFVKESKQDESGMPNNRFLAERTGGTYSTLKVQPAELEDSGVYFCASSQGVRANTEAFFGQGTRLTVV.

The rearrangement links TRBV12-5 to TRBJ2-2; TRBD1 is a possible D gene (5 bases). This CDR3 has 15 residues. V lost 3 bases and J lost 2, with 10 bases in between. Germline CDR1 and CDR2: LGHNT and FRNRAP. CDR3 DNA: TGTGCTAGTGGTTTCTACAGGACAAACACCGGGGAGCTGTTTTTT. It translates to CASGFYRTNTGELFF.

This chain joins TRBV7-8 and TRBJ1-3, with 7 bases matching TRBD1. V trimming: 2 bases; J trimming: 2 bases; junction bases outside the gene matches: 6. The CDR3 spans 16 residues. Per germline, CDR1 SGHVS and CDR2 FQNEAQ. The CDR3 here is CASSLRGTVAGNTIYF. CDR3 nucleotide sequence: TGTGCCAGCAGCTTACGGGGGACAGTCGCTGGAAACACCATATATTTT. Full variable domain (rest looked up from reference TRBV7-8 and TRBJ1-3): GAGVSQSPRYKVAKRGQDVALRCDPISGHVSLFWYQQALGQGPEFLTYFQNEAQLDKSGLPSDRFFAERPEGSVSTLKIQRTQQEDSAVYLCASSLRGTVAGNTIYFGEGSWLTVV.

This sequence joins TRBV29-1 and TRBJ2-7; the match to TRBD2 covers 9 bases. Per the germline V gene, CDR1 is SQVTM and CDR2 is ANQGSEA. The CDR3 is 15 amino acids. The J segment lost 1 base and the V segment lost 1 base, leaving 5 bases of the junction unmatched. CDR3 nucleotides: TGCAGCGTTGAAGGGCTAGCGGGATTGTCCTACGAGCAGTACTTC. Amino acids: CSVEGLAGLSYEQYF.

This chain uses TRBV29-1 with TRBJ2-1; 7 bases are a match to TRBD1. Unmatched junction bases numbered 3, after V lost 7 bases and J lost 3 bases. CDR3 length: 12 residues. Germline CDR1 reads SQVTM; CDR2 reads ANQGSEA. As DNA, the CDR3 is TGCAGCGCAGGACAGGTCTACAATGAGCAGTTCTTC. It codes for CSAGQVYNEQFF.

This chain uses TRBV9 with TRBJ2-3; tentative D call: TRBD2 (6 bases). The CDR3 runs 15 residues. V was trimmed by 4 bases and J by 5 bases, leaving 17 bases between them. Germline loops: CDR1 SGDLS, CDR2 YYNGEE. This chain's CDR3 is CASSPLALGGDTQYF. CDR3 bases: TGTGCCAGCAGCCCGCTAGCGCTCGGGGGAGATACGCAGTATTTT.

The rearrangement uses TRBV9 and TRBJ2-2; no clear D gene. Trimming left V 0 bases short and J 5 bases short, with 17 bases between. Germline values: CDR1 SGDLS, CDR2 YYNGEE. The CDR3 loop spans 17 amino acids. The CDR3: CASSVDRDSLGTGELFF. CDR3 sequence (DNA): TGTGCCAGCAGCGTAGACCGAGACTCCCTGGGTACCGGGGAGCTGTTTTTT.

This chain links TRBV7-9 with TRBJ1-2, with D unresolved. The CDR3 runs 13 residues. Trimming took off 3 bases at V and 6 bases at J, with 11 bases between the two ends. Germline assignment: CDR1 SEHNR and CDR2 FQNEAQ (reference sequence). CDR3 bases: TGTGCCAGCAGCTTCGTCACCACGGATGGCTACACCTTC. Residues: CASSFVTTDGYTF.

V gene TRBV9 combines with J gene TRBJ2-1; possibly TRBD2 for D (5 bases). The CDR3 runs to 19 residues. Germline CDR1 and CDR2: SGDLS and YYNGEE. V lost 0 bases and J lost 0, with 19 bases in between. CDR3 loop: CASSVVGSAIRRSYNEQFF. The CDR3 bases are TGTGCCAGCAGCGTAGTGGGTAGCGCCATTCGTCGCTCCTACAATGAGCAGTTCTTC.